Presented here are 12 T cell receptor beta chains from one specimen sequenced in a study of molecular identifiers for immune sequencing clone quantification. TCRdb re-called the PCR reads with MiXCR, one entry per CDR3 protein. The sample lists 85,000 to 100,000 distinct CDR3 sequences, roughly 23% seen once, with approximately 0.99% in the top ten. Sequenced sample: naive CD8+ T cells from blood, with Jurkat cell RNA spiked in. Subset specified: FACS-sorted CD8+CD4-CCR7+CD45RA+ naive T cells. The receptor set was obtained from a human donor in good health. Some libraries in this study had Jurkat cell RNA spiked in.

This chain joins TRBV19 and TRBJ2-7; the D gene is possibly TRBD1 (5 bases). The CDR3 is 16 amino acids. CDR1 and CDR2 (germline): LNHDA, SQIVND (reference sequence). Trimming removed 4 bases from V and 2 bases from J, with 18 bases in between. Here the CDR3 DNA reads TGTGCCAGTAGTACAAAACAGGACCCCCGAACCTACGAGCAGTACTTC. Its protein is CASSTKQDPRTYEQYF.

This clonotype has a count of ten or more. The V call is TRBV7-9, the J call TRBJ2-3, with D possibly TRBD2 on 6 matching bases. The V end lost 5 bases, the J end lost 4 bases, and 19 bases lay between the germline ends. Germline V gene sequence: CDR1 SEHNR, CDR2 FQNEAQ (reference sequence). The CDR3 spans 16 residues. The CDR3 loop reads CASSAPPRGSADTQYF. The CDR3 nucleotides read TGTGCCAGCAGCGCACCCCCCCGGGGGTCGGCAGATACGCAGTATTTT.

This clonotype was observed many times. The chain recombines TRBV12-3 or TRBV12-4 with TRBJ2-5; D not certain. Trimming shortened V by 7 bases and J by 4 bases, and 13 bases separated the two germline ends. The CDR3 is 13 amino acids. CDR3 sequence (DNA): TGTGCCAGCAACGAAGCCCTGGGAGAGACCCAGTACTTC. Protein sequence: CASNEALGETQYF.

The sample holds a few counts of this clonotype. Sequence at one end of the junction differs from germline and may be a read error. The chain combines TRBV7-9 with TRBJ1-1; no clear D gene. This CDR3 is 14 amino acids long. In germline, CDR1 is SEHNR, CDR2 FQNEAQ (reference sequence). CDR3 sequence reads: CASGLARMNTEAFF. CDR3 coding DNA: TGTGCCAGCGGCTTAGCGCGAATGAACACTGAAGCTTTCTTT. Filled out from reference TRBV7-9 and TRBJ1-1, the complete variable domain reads DTGVSQNPRHKITKRGQNVTFRCDPISEHNRLYWYRQTLGQGPEFLTYFQNEAQLEKSRLLSDRFSAERPKGSFSTLEIQRTEQGDSAMYLCASGLARMNTEAFFGQGTRLTVV.

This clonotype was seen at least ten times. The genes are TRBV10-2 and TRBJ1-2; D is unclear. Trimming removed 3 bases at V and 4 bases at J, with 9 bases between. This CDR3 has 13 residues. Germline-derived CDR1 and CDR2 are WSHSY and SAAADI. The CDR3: CASSEGVRYGYTF. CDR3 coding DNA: TGCGCCAGCAGTGAAGGAGTTCGCTATGGCTACACCTTC.

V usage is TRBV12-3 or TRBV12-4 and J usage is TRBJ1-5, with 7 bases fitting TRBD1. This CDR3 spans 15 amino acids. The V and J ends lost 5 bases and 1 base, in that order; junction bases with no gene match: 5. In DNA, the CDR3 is TGTGCCAGCAGTCCCGGGACAGAGAGCAATCAGCCCCAGCATTTT. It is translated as CASSPGTESNQPQHF.

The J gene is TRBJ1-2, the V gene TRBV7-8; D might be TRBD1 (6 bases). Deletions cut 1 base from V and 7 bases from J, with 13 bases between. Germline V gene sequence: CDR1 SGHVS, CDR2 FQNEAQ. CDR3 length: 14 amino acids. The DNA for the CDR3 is TGTGCCAGCAGCTTAGGTACAGGGAGAGGTGGCTACACCTTC. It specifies CASSLGTGRGGYTF.

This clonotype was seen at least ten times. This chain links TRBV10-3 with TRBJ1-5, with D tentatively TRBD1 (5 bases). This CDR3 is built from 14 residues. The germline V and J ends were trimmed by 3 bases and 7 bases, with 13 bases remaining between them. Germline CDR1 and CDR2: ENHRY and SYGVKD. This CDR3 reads CAISEGGGLQPQHF. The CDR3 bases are TGTGCCATCAGTGAAGGTGGGGGATTGCAGCCCCAGCATTTT.

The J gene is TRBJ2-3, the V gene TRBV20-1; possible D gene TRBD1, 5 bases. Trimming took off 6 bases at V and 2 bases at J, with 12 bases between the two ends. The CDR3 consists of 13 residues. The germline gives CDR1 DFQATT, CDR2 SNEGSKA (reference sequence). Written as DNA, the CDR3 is TGCAGTGCCCTGACTGGGGCCACAGATACGCAGTATTTT. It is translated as CSALTGATDTQYF.

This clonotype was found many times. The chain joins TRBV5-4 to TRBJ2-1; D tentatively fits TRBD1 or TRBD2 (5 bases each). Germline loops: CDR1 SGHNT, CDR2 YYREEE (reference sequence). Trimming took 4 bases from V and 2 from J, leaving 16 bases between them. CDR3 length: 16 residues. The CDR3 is CASSPQGPGTYNEQFF. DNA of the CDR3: TGTGCCAGCAGCCCCCAGGGCCCGGGGACCTACAATGAGCAGTTCTTC.

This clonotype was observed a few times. This CDR3 reads CASSQGTSGPTNTQYF. The CDR3, as DNA: TGTGCCAGCAGCCAGGGGACTAGCGGACCTACGAATACGCAGTATTTT. The J gene is TRBJ2-3, the V gene TRBV11-3; TRBD2 aligns across 11 bases. Germline CDR1 SGHNT, CDR2 YENEEA. This CDR3 region has 16 residues. V shed 5 bases and J 7 bases; nucleotides not matched to a gene: 11.

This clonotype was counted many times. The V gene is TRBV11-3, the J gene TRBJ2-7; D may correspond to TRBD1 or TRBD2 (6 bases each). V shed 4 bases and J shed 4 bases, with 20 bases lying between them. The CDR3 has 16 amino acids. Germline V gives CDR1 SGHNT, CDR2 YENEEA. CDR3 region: CASSSRDTGNPYEQYF. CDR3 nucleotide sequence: TGTGCCAGCAGCTCGCGGGACACAGGGAACCCATACGAGCAGTACTTC.